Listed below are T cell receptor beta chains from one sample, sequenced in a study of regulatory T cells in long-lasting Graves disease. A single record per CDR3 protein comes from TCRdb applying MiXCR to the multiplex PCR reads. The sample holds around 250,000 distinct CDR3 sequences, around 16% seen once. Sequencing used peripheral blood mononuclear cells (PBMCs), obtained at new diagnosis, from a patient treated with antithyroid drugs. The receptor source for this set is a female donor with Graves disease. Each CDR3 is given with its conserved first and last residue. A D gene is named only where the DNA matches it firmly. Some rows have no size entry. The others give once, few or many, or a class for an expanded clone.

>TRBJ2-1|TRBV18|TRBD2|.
TGTGCCAGCTCACCGCAAGCAAATAGCGGGAGGGCGGACGAGCAGTTCTTC
CASSPQANSGRADEQFF
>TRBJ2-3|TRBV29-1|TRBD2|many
TGCAGCGTTCCAGGACTAGCGGGCACTAGCACAGATACGCAGTATTTT
CSVPGLAGTSTDTQYF
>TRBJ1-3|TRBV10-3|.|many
TGTGCCATCAGTGAGTGGGGGGGTTCGAGCGGAAACACCATATATTTT
CAISEWGGSSGNTIYF
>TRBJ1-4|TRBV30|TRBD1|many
TGTGCCTGGAGTCAGGGGGACGGGGAAAAACTGTTTTTT
CAWSQGDGEKLFF
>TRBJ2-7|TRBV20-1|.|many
TGCAGTGCTAGCCGCAGGGACGTCGAGCAGTACTTC
CSASRRDVEQYF
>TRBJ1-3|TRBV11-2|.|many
TGTGCCAGCAGCACAGGGCTTGGAAACACCATATATTTT
CASSTGLGNTIYF
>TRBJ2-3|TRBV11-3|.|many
TGTGCCAGCAGACCCCAGGGCGGTACGCAGTATTTT
CASRPQGGTQYF
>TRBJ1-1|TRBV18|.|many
TGTGCCAGCTCATTTCAGGGAGCTAATGAAGCTTTCTTT
CASSFQGANEAFF
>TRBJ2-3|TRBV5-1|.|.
TGCGCCAGCAGCTTGGCGGTGGGGGCGGATACGCAGTATTTT
CASSLAVGADTQYF
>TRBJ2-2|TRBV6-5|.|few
TGTGCCAGCAGTTACCACACATTAAATTCGCCACCGGGCTCCGGGGAGCTGTTTTTT
CASSYHTLNSPPGSGELFF
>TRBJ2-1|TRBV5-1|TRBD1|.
TGCGCCAGCAGCTTCTTAACAGGGGAAGACAATGAGCAGTTCTTC
CASSFLTGEDNEQFF
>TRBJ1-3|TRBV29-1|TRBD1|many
TGCAGCGCTACCCCTTATGGGACAGGGACTGGAAACACCATATATTTT
CSATPYGTGTGNTIYF
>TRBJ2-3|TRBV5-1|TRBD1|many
TGCGCCAGCAGCACCCCGAACAGGGGAGCCGATACGCAGTATTTT
CASSTPNRGADTQYF
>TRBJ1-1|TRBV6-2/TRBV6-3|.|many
TGTGCCAGCAGTTACGGTGGAATAACTGAAGCTTTCTTT
CASSYGGITEAFF
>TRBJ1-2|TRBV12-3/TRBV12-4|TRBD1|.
TGTGCCAGCAGTTTATTTGGGACAGAGGACTATGGCTACACCTTC
CASSLFGTEDYGYTF
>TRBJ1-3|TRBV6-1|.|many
TGTGCCACCCGGGGGTCCGGGGGAAACACCATATATTTT
CATRGSGGNTIYF
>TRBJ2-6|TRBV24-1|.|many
TGTGCCACCAGTGATCCAGGGGTTGGGGCCAACGTCCTGACTTTC
CATSDPGVGANVLTF
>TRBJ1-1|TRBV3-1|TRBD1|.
TGTGCCAGCAGCCAACGGACAGGGGACACTGAAGCTTTCTTT
CASSQRTGDTEAFF
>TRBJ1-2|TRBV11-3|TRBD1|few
TGTGCCAGCAGCTTTCAGGGGGTAGGAGGCTACACCTTC
CASSFQGVGGYTF
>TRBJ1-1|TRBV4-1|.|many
TGCGCCAGCAGCCAAGAGGGGGTCACTGAAGCTTTCTTT
CASSQEGVTEAFF
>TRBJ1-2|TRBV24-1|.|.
TGTGCCACCAGTGACCCTCGGGGGATTAACTATGGCTACACCTTC
CATSDPRGINYGYTF
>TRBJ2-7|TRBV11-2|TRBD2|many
TGTGCCAGCAGCGAAAGAACCGGGACTAGCCCCGAGCAGTACTTC
CASSERTGTSPEQYF
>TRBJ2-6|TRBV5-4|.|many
TGTGCCAGCAGCTTCCCAGGGGTTTCGGCGGCCAACGTCCTGACTTTC
CASSFPGVSAANVLTF
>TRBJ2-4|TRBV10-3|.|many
TGTGCCATCAGCCCAGAGGCGGCCAAAAACATTCAGTACTTC
CAISPEAAKNIQYF
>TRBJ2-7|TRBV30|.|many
TGTGCCTGGATTAATAAGGCGGGCTCCTACGAGCAGTACTTC
CAWINKAGSYEQYF
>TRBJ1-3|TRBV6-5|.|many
TGTGCCAGCAGTTTCAGGGGATCTGGAAACACCATATATTTT
CASSFRGSGNTIYF
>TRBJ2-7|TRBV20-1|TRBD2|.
TGCAGTGCTAACCTAGCGGGAGTTTCCTCCTACGAGCAGTACTTC
CSANLAGVSSYEQYF
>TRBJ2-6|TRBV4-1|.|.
TGCGCCAGCAGCCAGGGCAGACGGACTTCCTCTGGGGCCAACGTCCTGACTTTC
CASSQGRRTSSGANVLTF
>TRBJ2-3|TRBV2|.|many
TGTGCCAGCAGTGATCGGGCAGCCAGCACAGATACGCAGTATTTT
CASSDRAASTDTQYF
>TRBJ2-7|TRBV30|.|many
TGTGCCTGGAGTGTAAAGTCAGGCACGGAAGACTACGAGCAGTACTTC
CAWSVKSGTEDYEQYF
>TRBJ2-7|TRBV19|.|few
TGTGCCAGTAGTCCCCTGGGGACATTTCCCTACGAGCAGTACTTC
CASSPLGTFPYEQYF
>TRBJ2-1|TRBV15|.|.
TGTGCCACCAGCAGAGATCCGCAACTCAATGAGCAGTTCTTC
CATSRDPQLNEQFF
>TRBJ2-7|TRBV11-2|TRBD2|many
TGTGCCAGCAGCTTGGCCCCTAGCGGGAGGGCCTCCTACGAGCAGTACTTC
CASSLAPSGRASYEQYF
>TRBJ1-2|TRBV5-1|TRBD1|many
TGCGCCAGCAGTGGGTTGACGGATGGGACAGGGTATGGCTACACCTTC
CASSGLTDGTGYGYTF
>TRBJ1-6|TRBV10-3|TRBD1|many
TGTGCCATCAGCAAACCGGGACAGGGTCATAATTCACCCCTCCACTTT
CAISKPGQGHNSPLHF
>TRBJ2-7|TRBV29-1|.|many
TGCAGCGCCGTATCTTCCTACGAGCAGTACTTC
CSAVSSYEQYF
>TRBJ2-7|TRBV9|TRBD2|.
TGTGCCAGCAGCGTAGAGGGGACTAGCGGGATTTCCGACGAGCAGTACTTC
CASSVEGTSGISDEQYF
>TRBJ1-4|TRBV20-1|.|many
TGCAGTGCCGGTAAAGGGACGGCTAATGAAAAACTGTTTTTT
CSAGKGTANEKLFF
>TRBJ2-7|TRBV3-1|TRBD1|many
TGTGCCAGCAGCCAAGGGGACAGGACTGTGCAGTACTTC
CASSQGDRTVQYF
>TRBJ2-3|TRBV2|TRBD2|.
TGTGCCAGCAGTCCAGGACTAGCGGTCACAGATACGCAGTATTTT
CASSPGLAVTDTQYF
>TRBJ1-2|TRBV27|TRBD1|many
TGTGCCAGCAGGACCGGGACAGGGTTTAACTATGGCTACACCTTC
CASRTGTGFNYGYTF
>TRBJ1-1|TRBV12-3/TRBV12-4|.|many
TGTGCCAGCATGGGGGTCCGGGACACTGAAGCTTTCTTT
CASMGVRDTEAFF
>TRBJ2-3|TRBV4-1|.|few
TGCGCCAGCAGCCAAGAGCGTAGGGGATTGGGCACAGATACGCAGTATTTT
CASSQERRGLGTDTQYF
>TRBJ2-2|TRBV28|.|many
TGTGCCAGCAGTTTAGGAGACGGGGAGCTGTTTTTT
CASSLGDGELFF
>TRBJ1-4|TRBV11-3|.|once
TGTGCCAGCAGCTTAGGAGGACGTCGCGCTAATGAAAAACTGTTTTTT
CASSLGGRRANEKLFF
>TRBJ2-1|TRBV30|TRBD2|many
TGTGCCTGGAGTCTGGGCGGGAGATGGGATAATGAGCAGTTCTTC
CAWSLGGRWDNEQFF
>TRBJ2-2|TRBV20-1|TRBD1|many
TGCAGTGCTAGAGATCCCCGGCAGGGGGTGAACGGGGAGCTGTTTTTT
CSARDPRQGVNGELFF
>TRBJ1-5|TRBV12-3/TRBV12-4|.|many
TGTGCCAGCAGTTTAGCGGATCAGCCCCAGCATTTT
CASSLADQPQHF
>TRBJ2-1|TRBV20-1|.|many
TGCAGTGCAGGGTCCTACAATGAGCAGTTCTTC
CSAGSYNEQFF
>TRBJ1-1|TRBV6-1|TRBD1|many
TGTGCCAGCAGTGAAGGGACAGGGTTCAGGAACACTGAAGCTTTCTTT
CASSEGTGFRNTEAFF
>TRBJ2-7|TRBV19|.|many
TGTGCCAGTAGTATAGTCGGGACCGGGAGCGAGCAGTACTTC
CASSIVGTGSEQYF
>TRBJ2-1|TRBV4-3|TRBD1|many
TGCGCCAGCAGCCAAGATCAGGGGGGACAGGGCAGCGATGAGCAGTTCTTC
CASSQDQGGQGSDEQFF
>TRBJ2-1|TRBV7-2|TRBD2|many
TGTGCCAGCAGCTTAAGCCTAGCGGGAAACAATGAGCAGTTCTTC
CASSLSLAGNNEQFF
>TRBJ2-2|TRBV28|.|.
TGTGCCAGCAGTTTGATGGACGGAAGAGGCGGGGAGCTGTTTTTT
CASSLMDGRGGELFF
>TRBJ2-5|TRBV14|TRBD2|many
TGTGCCAGCAGCCACATAGCGGGAGGCCAAGAGACCCAGTACTTC
CASSHIAGGQETQYF
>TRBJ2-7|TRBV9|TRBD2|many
TGTGCCAGCAGCGTAGAGGGGACTAGCGGGAGATACGAGCAGTACTTC
CASSVEGTSGRYEQYF
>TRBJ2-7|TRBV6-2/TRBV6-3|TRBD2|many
TGTGCCAGCAGTTACGGTGGCGGGAGCCCATACGAGCAGTACTTC
CASSYGGGSPYEQYF
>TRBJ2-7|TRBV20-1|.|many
TGCAGTGCAATGGACGGCCGCGGGGAATCGGTCGAGCAGTACTTC
CSAMDGRGESVEQYF
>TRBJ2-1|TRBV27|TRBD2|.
TGTGCCAGCAGCACCCCCCGGGGTGGCGGGAGCTCCTACAATGAGCAGTTCTTC
CASSTPRGGGSSYNEQFF
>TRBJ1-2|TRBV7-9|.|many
TGTGCCAGCAGCTCCCGGGACACCCCTAACTATGGCTACACCTTC
CASSSRDTPNYGYTF